These T cell receptor beta chains were read from a single sample in a study of blood T cell repertoires in COVID-19. Sequencing was performed with immunoSEQ multiplex PCR; in TCRdb, only in-frame clones are kept and a portion is missing. The repertoire holds 62,000 or so clones, with approximately 80% as singletons. The specimen sequenced was PBMCs or T cells enriched from blood (not recorded which). The receptor source for this set is a woman in her 40s with acute COVID-19. Each CDR3 is given with its conserved first and last residue. The D gene is left open where the match is weak. Only some rows state a clone size, as once, few, many or a class for expanded clones.

v_call	d_call	j_call	clone_size	cdr3_nt	cdr3_aa
TRBV14	TRBD2	TRBJ2-2	.	TGTGCCAGCAGCCAACAGCGGGGGGCGTCGATCACCGGGGAGCTGTTTTTT	CASSQQRGASITGELFF
TRBV27	TRBD1	TRBJ1-6	once	TGTGCCAGCAGAGACAGGGGCAATAATTCACCCCTCCACTTT	CASRDRGNNSPLHF
TRBV25-1	TRBD1	TRBJ2-1	.	TGTGCCAGCAGTGCCGACAGGGGGGGGAGATACAATGAGCAGTTCTTC	CASSADRGGRYNEQFF
TRBV7-8	TRBD1	TRBJ2-7	.	TGTGCCAGCAGCCCAAGAAGAGGGGGCGTCTACGAGCAGTACTTC	CASSPRRGGVYEQYF
TRBV4-1	TRBD2	TRBJ2-5	.	TGCGCCAGCAGCCAAGCAGCGGGGGGCCGGGAGACCCAGTACTTC	CASSQAAGGRETQYF
TRBV19	TRBD2	TRBJ2-1	.	TGTGCCAGTAGTATTCTGGCTAGCGGCTCCAATGAGCAGTTCTTC	CASSILASGSNEQFF
TRBV7-8	.	TRBJ2-6	.	TGTGCCAGCAGCTTAGAACAGGGCCGCTCTGGGGCCAACGTCCTGACTTTC	CASSLEQGRSGANVLTF
TRBV6-5	.	TRBJ1-1	once	TGTGCCAGCAGTTACGGAGTCGGGGCTTTCTTT	CASSYGVGAFF
TRBV27	TRBD1	TRBJ1-6	.	TGTGCCACCCGGGACAGCGATTATAATTCACCCCTCCACTTT	CATRDSDYNSPLHF
TRBV28	.	TRBJ1-2	few	TGTGCCAGCAGTAAAACAGGGACCTATGGCTACACCTTC	CASSKTGTYGYTF
TRBV18	.	TRBJ1-2	few	TGTGCCAGCTCAGCCCAGGGTAATTTCTATGGCTACACCTTC	CASSAQGNFYGYTF
TRBV28	TRBD1	TRBJ1-1	.	TGTGCCAGCAGTTTAGACAGGGGGCTGATAGGGAACACTGAAGCTTTCTTT	CASSLDRGLIGNTEAFF
TRBV6-1	.	TRBJ1-1	few	TGTGCCAGCAGTGAAGTGAACGGGGGCACTGAAGCTTTCTTT	CASSEVNGGTEAFF
TRBV5-1	TRBD1	TRBJ1-2	.	TGCGCCAGCAGCTACAGGGGATTTTTTGGCTACACCTTC	CASSYRGFFGYTF
TRBV19	TRBD1	TRBJ1-4	.	TGTGCCAGTATGGGATGGGGACAGGGGAAGGAAAAACTGTTTTTT	CASMGWGQGKEKLFF
TRBV20-1	TRBD1	TRBJ2-7	.	TGCAGTGCTAGTCCACCGGGACAGATCTACGAGCAGTACTTC	CSASPPGQIYEQYF
TRBV2	.	TRBJ1-5	.	TGTGCCAGCAGGGAGGGGATGGGGCCCCAGCATTTT	CASREGMGPQHF
TRBV7-9	.	TRBJ2-5	.	TGTGCCAGCAGCTCCACGAGGGCAGCGGTAGAGACCCAGTACTTC	CASSSTRAAVETQYF
TRBV7-6	TRBD2	TRBJ2-1	.	TGTGCCAGCAGCTTAGGACTAGCGGGGGGAGGGAATGAGCAGTTCTTC	CASSLGLAGGGNEQFF
TRBV5-4	.	TRBJ2-2	few	TGTGCCGGAGGAGGGCCGAGCACCGGGGAGCTGTTTTTT	CAGGGPSTGELFF
TRBV6-1	TRBD2	TRBJ2-3	.	TGTGCCAGCAGTGATCTAGCGGGGGAGAGAGATACGCAGTATTTT	CASSDLAGERDTQYF
TRBV10-3	TRBD1	TRBJ1-1	few	TGTGCCATCAGTGAAGCCAGGGGGATTGGGAACACTGAAGCTTTCTTT	CAISEARGIGNTEAFF
TRBV28	.	TRBJ1-4	.	TGTGCCAGCAGTCTACCAGGCAGTCCAAAACTGTTTTTT	CASSLPGSPKLFF
TRBV5-4	TRBD1	TRBJ1-2	.	TGTGCCAGCAGCCGAGACAGGGATCATGGCTACACCTTC	CASSRDRDHGYTF
TRBV20-1	TRBD1	TRBJ1-1	.	TGCAGTGCTAGTAGCTGGACAGGGGGCGACACTGAAGCTTTCTTT	CSASSWTGGDTEAFF
TRBV5-4	.	TRBJ1-1	once	TGTGCCAGCAGCTTGGTCCAGGCGAACACTGAAGCTTTCTTT	CASSLVQANTEAFF
TRBV4-1	.	TRBJ2-5	.	TGCGCCAGCAGCCACCAGGACAGACGTGGGGAGACCCAGTACTTC	CASSHQDRRGETQYF
TRBV21-1	.	TRBJ2-6	.	TGTGCCAGCAGCCTCTCTGGGGCCAACGTCCTGACTTTC	CASSLSGANVLTF
TRBV27	TRBD1	TRBJ1-2	.	TGTGCCAGCAGTTTACTCACAGGGGGCGGGGGCTACACCTTC	CASSLLTGGGGYTF
TRBV28	.	TRBJ1-5	few	TGTGCCAGCAGTTTAAAGGGTTGGGGAGGCAATCAGCCCCAGCATTTT	CASSLKGWGGNQPQHF
TRBV13	TRBD2	TRBJ2-5	.	TGTGCCAGCAGCCCATGGACTAGAAAAGAGACCCAGTACTTC	CASSPWTRKETQYF
TRBV2	.	TRBJ1-1	.	TGTGCCAGCAGTGAAGGTCGGGGGATTGGCGGGAACACTGAAGCTTTCTTT	CASSEGRGIGGNTEAFF
TRBV28	.	TRBJ1-2	.	TGTGCCAGCAGTTTGACGCTACCGGGTTTAGGCTACACCTTC	CASSLTLPGLGYTF
TRBV7-3	TRBD1	TRBJ2-2	.	TGTGCCAGCAGCTCCAGGGGGACCGGGGAGCTGTTTTTT	CASSSRGTGELFF
TRBV7-9	TRBD1	TRBJ1-1	.	TGTGCCAGCAGCAAACCGGGACAGGGGAACACTGAAGCTTTCTTT	CASSKPGQGNTEAFF
TRBV10-2	.	TRBJ2-1	few	TGCGCCAGCAGTGAACGGCAGGAGGAAAATGAGCAGTTCTTC	CASSERQEENEQFF
TRBV20-1	TRBD2	TRBJ2-5	.	TGCAGTGCTAGTCCTCTAGCGGGAGGTGAGGAGACCCAGTACTTC	CSASPLAGGEETQYF
TRBV27	TRBD1	TRBJ1-5	.	TGTGCCACCGGACAGGGCAATCAGCCCCAGCATTTT	CATGQGNQPQHF
TRBV10-3	TRBD1	TRBJ1-5	.	TGTGCCATCGGAAGACAGGGCTCTGATCAGCCCCAGCATTTT	CAIGRQGSDQPQHF
TRBV5-1	.	TRBJ2-5	.	TGCGCCAGCAGTTTAAACTCCCCCAAAGAGACCCAGTACTTC	CASSLNSPKETQYF
TRBV5-4	TRBD2	TRBJ2-5	.	TGTGCCAGTGGGACTAGCGGGGCGGAGACCCAGTACTTC	CASGTSGAETQYF
TRBV19	TRBD1	TRBJ1-4	.	TGTGCCAGTAGTATAGGCCCACGACAGGGGAATGAAAAACTGTTTTTT	CASSIGPRQGNEKLFF
TRBV24-1	.	TRBJ2-2	once	TGTGCCACCAGTGGGAAGGCCAGGATGAACACCGGGGAGCTGTTTTTT	CATSGKARMNTGELFF
TRBV19	TRBD2	TRBJ2-7	.	TGTGCCAGTAGCCCTTGGGCTAGCGGGAGCTACGAGCAGTACTTC	CASSPWASGSYEQYF
TRBV3-1/TRBV3-2	TRBD2	TRBJ2-3	.	TGTGCCAGCAGCCCAATGGCGGGGGGGGCAGATACGCAGTATTTT	CASSPMAGGADTQYF
TRBV9	TRBD2	TRBJ2-5	.	TGTGCCAGCAGCGTAGACCCCCGGGAGGGACAAGAGACCCAGTACTTC	CASSVDPREGQETQYF